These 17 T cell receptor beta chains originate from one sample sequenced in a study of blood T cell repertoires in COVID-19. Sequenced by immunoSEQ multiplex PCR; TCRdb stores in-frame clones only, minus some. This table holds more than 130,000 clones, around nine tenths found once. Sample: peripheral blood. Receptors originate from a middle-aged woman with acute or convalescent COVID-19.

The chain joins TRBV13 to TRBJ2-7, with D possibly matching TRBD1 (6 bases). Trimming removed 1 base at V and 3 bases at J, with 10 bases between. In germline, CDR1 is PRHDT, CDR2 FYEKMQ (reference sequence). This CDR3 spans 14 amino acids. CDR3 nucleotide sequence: TGTGCCAGCAGCTTAGTACTACAGGGCTACGAGCAGTACTTC. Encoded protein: CASSLVLQGYEQYF.

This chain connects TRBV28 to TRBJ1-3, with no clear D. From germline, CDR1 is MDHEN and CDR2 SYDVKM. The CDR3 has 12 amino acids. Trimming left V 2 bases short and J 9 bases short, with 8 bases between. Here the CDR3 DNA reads TGTGCCAGCAGTTTAGAAGAGGGCACCATATATTTT. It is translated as CASSLEEGTIYF.

The CDR3 nucleotides read TGTGCCTCCCACGGGACAGTGATGAACACTGAAGCTTTCTTT. Translation: CASHGTVMNTEAFF. The rearrangement uses TRBV30 and TRBJ1-1, with 7 bases matching TRBD1. The trim removed 7 bases at V and 0 bases at J, leaving 8 bases unmatched. The length of the CDR3 is 14 residues. Per the germline V gene, CDR1 is GTSNPN and CDR2 is SVGIG (reference sequence).

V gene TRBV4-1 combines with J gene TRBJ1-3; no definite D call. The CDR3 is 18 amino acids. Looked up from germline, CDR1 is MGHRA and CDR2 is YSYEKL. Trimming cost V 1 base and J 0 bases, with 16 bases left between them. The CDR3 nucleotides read TGCGCCAGCAGCCAAGCCCCCCCGGGAGGATCCTCTGGAAACACCATATATTTT. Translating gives CASSQAPPGGSSGNTIYF.

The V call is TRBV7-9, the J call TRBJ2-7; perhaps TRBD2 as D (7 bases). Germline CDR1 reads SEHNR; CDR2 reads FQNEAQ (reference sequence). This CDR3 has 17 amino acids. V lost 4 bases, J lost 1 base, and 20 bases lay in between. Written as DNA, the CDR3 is TGTGCCAGCAGCTCTCCCTTTGGGAGGGGGGATTCCTACGAGCAGTACTTC. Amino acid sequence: CASSSPFGRGDSYEQYF. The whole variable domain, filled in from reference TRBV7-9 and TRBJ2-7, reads DTGVSQNPRHKITKRGQNVTFRCDPISEHNRLYWYRQTLGQGPEFLTYFQNEAQLEKSRLLSDRFSAERPKGSFSTLEIQRTEQGDSAMYLCASSSPFGRGDSYEQYFGPGTRLTVT.

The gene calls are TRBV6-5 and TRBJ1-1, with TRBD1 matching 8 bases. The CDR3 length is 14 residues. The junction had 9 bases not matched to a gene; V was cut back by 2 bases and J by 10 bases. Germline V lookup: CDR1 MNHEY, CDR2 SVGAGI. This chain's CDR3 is CASSYPEDRERAFF. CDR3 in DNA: TGTGCCAGCAGTTACCCGGAGGACAGGGAACGAGCTTTCTTT.

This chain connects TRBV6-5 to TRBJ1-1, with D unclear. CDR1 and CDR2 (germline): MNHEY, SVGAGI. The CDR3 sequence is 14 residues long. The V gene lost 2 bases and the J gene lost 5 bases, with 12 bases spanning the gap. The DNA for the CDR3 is TGTGCCAGCAGTTACGGAGGGTTGAGAACTGAAGCTTTCTTT. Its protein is CASSYGGLRTEAFF.

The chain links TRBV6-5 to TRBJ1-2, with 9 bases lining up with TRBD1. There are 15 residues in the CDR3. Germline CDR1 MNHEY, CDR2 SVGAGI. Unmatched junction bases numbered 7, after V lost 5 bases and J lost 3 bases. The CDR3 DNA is TGTGCCAGCAGTACCGGGACAGGGATGTACTATGGCTACACCTTC. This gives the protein CASSTGTGMYYGYTF.

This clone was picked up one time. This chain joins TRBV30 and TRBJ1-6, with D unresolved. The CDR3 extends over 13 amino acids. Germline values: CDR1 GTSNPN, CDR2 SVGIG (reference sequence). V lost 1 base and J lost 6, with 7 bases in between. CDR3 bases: TGTGCCTGGAGTGACCTAGGTAATTCACCCCTCCACTTT. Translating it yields CAWSDLGNSPLHF.

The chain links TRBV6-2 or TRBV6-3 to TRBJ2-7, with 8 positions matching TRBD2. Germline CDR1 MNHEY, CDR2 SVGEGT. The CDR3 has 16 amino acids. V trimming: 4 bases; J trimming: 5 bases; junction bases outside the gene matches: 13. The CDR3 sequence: CASSSPSSGKPDEQYF. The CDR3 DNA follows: TGTGCCAGCAGTTCCCCAAGTAGCGGGAAACCTGACGAGCAGTACTTC.

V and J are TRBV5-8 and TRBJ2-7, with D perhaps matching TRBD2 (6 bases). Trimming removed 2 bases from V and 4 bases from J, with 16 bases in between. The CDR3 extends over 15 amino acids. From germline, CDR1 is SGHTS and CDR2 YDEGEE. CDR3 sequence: CASSFGTSSKYEQYF. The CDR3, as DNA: TGTGCCAGCAGCTTCGGTACTAGCTCTAAGTACGAGCAGTACTTC.

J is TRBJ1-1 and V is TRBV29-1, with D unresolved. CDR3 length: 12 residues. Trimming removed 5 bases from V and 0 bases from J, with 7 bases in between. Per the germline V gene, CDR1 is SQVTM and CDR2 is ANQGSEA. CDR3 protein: CSVRTLNTEAFF. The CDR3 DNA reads TGCAGCGTTAGGACTTTGAACACTGAAGCTTTCTTT.

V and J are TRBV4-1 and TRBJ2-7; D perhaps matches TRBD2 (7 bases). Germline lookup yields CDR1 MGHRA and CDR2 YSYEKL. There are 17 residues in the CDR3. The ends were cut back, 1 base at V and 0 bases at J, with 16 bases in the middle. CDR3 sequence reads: CASSQGGGGPSSYEQYF. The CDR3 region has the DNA TGCGCCAGCAGCCAAGGAGGGGGGGGACCCAGCTCCTACGAGCAGTACTTC.

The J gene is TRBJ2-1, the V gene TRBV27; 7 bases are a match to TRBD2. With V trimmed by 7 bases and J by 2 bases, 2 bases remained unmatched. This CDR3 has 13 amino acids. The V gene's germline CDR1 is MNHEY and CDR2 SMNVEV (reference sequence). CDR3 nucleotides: TGTGCCAGCAAGCGGGGCCCCTACAATGAGCAGTTCTTC. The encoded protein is CASKRGPYNEQFF.

In DNA form, the CDR3 reads TGTGCCAGCAGTCCAGGGACTAGCAGAGCAAAGACCCAGTACTTC. Translating it yields CASSPGTSRAKTQYF. V and J are TRBV28 and TRBJ2-5; 9 nucleotides match TRBD2. V shed 5 bases and J 6 bases; nucleotides not matched to a gene: 10. The germline CDR1 and CDR2 sequences are MDHEN and SYDVKM. CDR3 length: 15 amino acids.

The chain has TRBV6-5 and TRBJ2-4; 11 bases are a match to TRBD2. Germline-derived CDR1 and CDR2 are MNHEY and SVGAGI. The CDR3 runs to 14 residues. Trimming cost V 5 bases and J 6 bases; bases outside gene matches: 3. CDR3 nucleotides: TGTGCCAGCAGTCGAACTAGCGGGGGAAACATTCAGTACTTC. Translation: CASSRTSGGNIQYF.

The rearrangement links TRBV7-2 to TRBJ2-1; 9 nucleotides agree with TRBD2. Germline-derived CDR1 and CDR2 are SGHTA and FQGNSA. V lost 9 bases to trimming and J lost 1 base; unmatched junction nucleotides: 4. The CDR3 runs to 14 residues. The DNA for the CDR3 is TGTGCCAGTCAGCGGGAGGTGTCCTACAATGAGCAGTTCTTC. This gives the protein CASQREVSYNEQFF. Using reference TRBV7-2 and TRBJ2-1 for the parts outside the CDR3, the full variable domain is GAGVSQSPSNKVTEKGKDVELRCDPISGHTALYWYRQSLGQGLEFLIYFQGNSAPDKSGLPSDRFSAERTGGSVSTLTIQRTQQEDSAVYLCASQREVSYNEQFFGPGTRLTVL.